This T cell receptor (beta chain) stems from a study of blood T cell repertoires in COVID-19. In the study overall: Researchers got acute and convalescent COVID-19 samples from the United States, Italy and Spain. Sources were T cells, B-cell-depleted T cells, or PBMCs; the material itself was cDNA or gDNA.

Per the authors' pipeline: Researchers report that nucleated cell counts were estimated from reference gene primer amplification. Sequencing was performed with immunoSEQ multiplex PCR; in TCRdb, only in-frame clones are kept and a portion is missing. V and J calls and clone size are as listed in that table; D and trimming were resolved from the DNA. The table has roughly 200,000 clones, about 86% seen once. Germline lookup yields CDR1 MNHEY and CDR2 SVGEGT. J was trimmed by 4 bases and V by 0 bases; bases with no gene match: 16. The CDR3 covers 19 residues. Input material: peripheral blood. The receptor's source is a man aged 60 to 69 who had recovered from COVID-19. The chain uses TRBV6-2 or TRBV6-3 and TRBJ2-5; 8 positions match TRBD1. CDR3: CASSYSGQGKGLDRETQYF. The CDR3 DNA reads TGTGCCAGCAGTTACTCCGGACAGGGAAAAGGGTTGGACCGAGAGACCCAGTACTTC.